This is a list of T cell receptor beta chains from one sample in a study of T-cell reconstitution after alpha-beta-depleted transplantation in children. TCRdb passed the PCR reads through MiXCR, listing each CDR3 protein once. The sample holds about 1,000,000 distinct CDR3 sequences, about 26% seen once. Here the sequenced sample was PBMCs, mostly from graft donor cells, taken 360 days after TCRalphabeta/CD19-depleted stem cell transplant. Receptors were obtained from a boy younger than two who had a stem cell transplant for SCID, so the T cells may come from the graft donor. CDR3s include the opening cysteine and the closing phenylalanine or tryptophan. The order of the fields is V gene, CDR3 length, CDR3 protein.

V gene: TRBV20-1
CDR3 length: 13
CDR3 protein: CSASPGGGYEQYF

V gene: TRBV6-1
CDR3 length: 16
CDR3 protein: CASSHRDRGPKNIQYF

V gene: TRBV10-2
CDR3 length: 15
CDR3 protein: CASSETGDTQETQYF

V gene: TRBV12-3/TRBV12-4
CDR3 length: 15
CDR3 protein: CASSPGRGRNNEQFF

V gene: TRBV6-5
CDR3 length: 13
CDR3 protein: CASSYPGSTEAFF

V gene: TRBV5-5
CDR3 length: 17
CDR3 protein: CASSSGAWDTIPLAQHF

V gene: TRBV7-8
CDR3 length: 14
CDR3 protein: CASTDVLSYNEQFF

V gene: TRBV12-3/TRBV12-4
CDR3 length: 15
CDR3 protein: CASSFGPTRTDTQYF

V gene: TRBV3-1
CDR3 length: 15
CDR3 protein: CASSHYVRGQETQYF

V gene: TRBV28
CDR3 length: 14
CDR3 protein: CASSFWTGNQPQHF

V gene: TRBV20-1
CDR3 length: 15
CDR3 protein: CSASYSAPNTGELFF

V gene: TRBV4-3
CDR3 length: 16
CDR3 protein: CASSQDTASGTDTQYF

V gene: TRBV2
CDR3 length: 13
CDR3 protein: CASTRGAGNEQFF

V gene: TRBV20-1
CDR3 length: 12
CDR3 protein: CSASASGTTQYF